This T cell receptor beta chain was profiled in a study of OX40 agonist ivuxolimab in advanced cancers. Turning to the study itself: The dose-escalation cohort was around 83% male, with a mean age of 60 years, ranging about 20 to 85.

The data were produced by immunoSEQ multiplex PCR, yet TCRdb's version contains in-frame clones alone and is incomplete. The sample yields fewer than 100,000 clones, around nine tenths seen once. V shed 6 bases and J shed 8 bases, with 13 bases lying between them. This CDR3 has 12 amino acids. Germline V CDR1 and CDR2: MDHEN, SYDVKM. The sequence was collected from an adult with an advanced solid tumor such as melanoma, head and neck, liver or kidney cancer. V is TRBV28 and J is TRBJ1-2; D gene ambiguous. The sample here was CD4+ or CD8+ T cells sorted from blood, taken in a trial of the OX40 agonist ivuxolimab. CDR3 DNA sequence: TGTGCCAGCAGGGACCTCTACTTAGGCTACACCTTC. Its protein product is CASRDLYLGYTF.